The 21 T cell receptor beta chains reported below all come from one sample, sequenced in a study of beta chain features in type 1 diabetes. Every bit of the isolated RNA underwent reverse transcription, so sequencing read expressed TCRB transcripts. Using immunoSEQ multiplex PCR, the repertoire was profiled, and TCRdb retains in-frame clones only, with some absent. The sample yields roughly 250,000 clones, more than 9% seen once. The sequencing input was naive CD4+ T cells from blood. These receptor sequences come from a woman under 30 in good health.

The sample holds many counts of this clone. This chain links TRBV7-9 with TRBJ2-3; 7 nucleotides align to TRBD1. This CDR3 contains 16 residues. The ends lost 5 bases at V and 1 base at J; junction bases unmatched: 9. CDR1 and CDR2 from the germline V gene are SEHNR and FQNEAQ (reference sequence). This chain's CDR3 is CASSQRQGKRTDTQYF. CDR3 coding DNA: TGTGCCAGCAGCCAGCGACAGGGAAAGCGCACAGATACGCAGTATTTT.

This rearrangement joins TRBV7-3 to TRBJ2-7; the D gene is possibly TRBD2 (5 bases). Germline CDR1 is SGHTA and CDR2 is FQGTGA. The CDR3 covers 15 residues. V was cut by 4 bases and J by 7 bases, with 20 bases left in between. The CDR3 DNA is TGTGCCAGCAGCTCCCTGGACTCTTACCAGAAGGAGCAGTACTTC. Its translation is CASSSLDSYQKEQYF.

The chain is built from TRBV6-1 and TRBJ2-5; D is possibly TRBD2 (5 bases). Deletions cut 6 bases from V and 4 bases from J, with 15 bases between. This CDR3 has 14 residues. CDR1 is MNHNS and CDR2 is SASEGT in the germline V gene. The CDR3 DNA reads TGTGCCAGCAGACGGGCCCCGGCGGGAGAGACCCAGTACTTC. Amino acids: CASRRAPAGETQYF.

The rearrangement uses TRBV5-5 and TRBJ2-7; D is undetermined. V lost 1 base, J lost 5 bases, and 4 bases lay in between. The CDR3 consists of 11 residues. CDR1 is SGHKS, CDR2 YYEKEE, per germline (reference sequence). CDR3 nucleotide sequence: TGTGCCAGCAGCTTGCGTCACGAGCAGTACTTC. Its translation is CASSLRHEQYF.

The chain couples TRBV25-1 to TRBJ1-1; D not certain. With 2 bases removed from V and 0 bases from J, the gap between germline ends came to 13 bases. Looked up from germline, CDR1 is MGHDK and CDR2 is SYGVNS. The CDR3 totals 16 residues. CDR3 DNA sequence: TGTGCCAGCAGTGAACGAACAGATTCGATGAACACTGAAGCTTTCTTT. This gives the protein CASSERTDSMNTEAFF.

This clone showed up just a few times. This chain links TRBV14 with TRBJ1-1; D perhaps matches TRBD1 (5 bases). Germline lookup yields CDR1 SGHDN and CDR2 FVKESK. This CDR3 contains 15 residues. V dropped 2 bases and J dropped 0 bases, with 10 bases sitting between them. This chain's CDR3 is CASSQRTGMNTEAFF. In nucleotides, the CDR3 is TGTGCCAGCAGCCAACGAACAGGCATGAACACTGAAGCTTTCTTT.

The chain combines TRBV29-1 with TRBJ1-1; the match to TRBD1 covers 9 bases. J was trimmed by 4 bases and V by 8 bases; bases with no gene match: 5. The CDR3 consists of 12 residues. Germline values: CDR1 SQVTM, CDR2 ANQGSEA. This chain's CDR3 is CSSLDRGTEAFF. The CDR3 DNA reads TGCAGCTCATTGGACAGGGGCACTGAAGCTTTCTTT.

The rearrangement joins TRBV6-5 to TRBJ1-4; maybe TRBD1 (6 bases). Germline loops: CDR1 MNHEY, CDR2 SVGAGI. Trimming removed 2 bases from V and 7 bases from J, with 11 bases in between. There are 14 residues in the CDR3. The chain's CDR3 is CASSYGRGGEKLFF. DNA of the CDR3: TGTGCCAGCAGTTACGGCAGGGGTGGTGAAAAACTGTTTTTT.

The chain is built from TRBV30 and TRBJ1-6; 10 bases agree with TRBD1. The length of the CDR3 is 16 residues. The germline CDR1 and CDR2 sequences are GTSNPN and SVGIG (reference sequence). V lost 4 bases and J lost 7; bases outside the gene matches: 10. CDR3 in DNA: TGTGCCTGGAAGGATCCGGGACAGGGGCAGAATTCACCCCTCCACTTT. Residues: CAWKDPGQGQNSPLHF. Full variable domain (missing parts from reference TRBV30 and TRBJ1-6): SQTIHQWPATLVQPVGSPLSLECTVEGTSNPNLYWYRQAAGRGLQLLFYSVGIGQISSEVPQNLSASRPQDRQFILSSKKLLLSDSGFYLCAWKDPGQGQNSPLHFGNGTRLTVT.

This clone was counted only a few times. The chain links TRBV6-5 to TRBJ2-1; 8 nucleotides align to TRBD2. V was pared by 6 bases and J by 9 bases, with 7 bases of the junction left unmatched. The CDR3 covers 13 residues. Germline CDR1 reads MNHEY; CDR2 reads SVGAGI. CDR3 DNA sequence: TGTGCCAGCAGGTCCGGGGGGGCCTTTGAGCAGTTCTTC. It specifies CASRSGGAFEQFF.

The rearrangement links TRBV18 to TRBJ2-7, with 7 nucleotides matching TRBD2. V was clipped by 3 bases and J by 5 bases; unmatched bases: 13. CDR1 is KGHSH and CDR2 is LQKENI in the germline V gene. This CDR3 contains 16 residues. CDR3 nucleotide sequence: TGTGCCAGCTCACCGACACTAGCGCCGAGGGTCGACGAGCAGTACTTC. Translation: CASSPTLAPRVDEQYF.

To note about this clone: Given the absence of the conserved phenylalanine or tryptophan at the CDR3 end, a read error is likely. The DNA is omitted, as the CDR3 cannot be located on it reliably, and the CDR3 follows TCRdb's listing. The chain uses TRBV27 and TRBJ1-1; the D call TRBD1 from the table was never checked on the DNA. Per germline, CDR1 MNHEY and CDR2 SMNVEV (reference sequence). The CDR3 contains 9 residues when both ends are counted. CDR3 in amino acids: CASTAHGRD.

This rearrangement joins TRBV4-1 to TRBJ2-7; 9 bases map to TRBD1. V gave up 5 bases and J gave up 1 base; unmatched junction bases: 9. Germline V lookup: CDR1 MGHRA, CDR2 YSYEKL. This CDR3 comprises 16 residues. CDR3 sequence: CASSVRPGTGSYEQYF. CDR3 coding DNA: TGCGCCAGCAGCGTAAGACCCGGGACAGGGTCCTACGAGCAGTACTTC.

The sample holds a few counts of this clone. This chain links TRBV4-2 with TRBJ1-2, with 8 bases that match TRBD1. The V gene end was trimmed by 3 bases and the J gene end by 3 bases; junction bases not matched to a gene: 6. Germline CDR1 is LGHNA and CDR2 is YNFKEQ. The CDR3 length is 15 residues. CDR3 loop: CASSHLGQGDYGYTF. As DNA, the CDR3 is TGTGCCAGCAGCCACTTAGGACAGGGAGACTATGGCTACACCTTC.

The gene calls are TRBV18 and TRBJ2-1; TRBD2 matches at 11 bases. The length of the CDR3 is 17 residues. Germline values: CDR1 KGHSH, CDR2 LQKENI. V was pared by 3 bases and J by 9 bases, with 13 bases of the junction left unmatched. Written as DNA, the CDR3 is TGTGCCAGCTCACCGCCAGACCGACCTAGCGGGAGGACTGAGCAGTTCTTC. Residues: CASSPPDRPSGRTEQFF. The full variable domain, with the rest looked up from reference TRBV18 and TRBJ2-1, is NAGVMQNPRHLVRRRGQEARLRCSPMKGHSHVYWYRQLPEEGLKFMVYLQKENIIDESGMPKERFSAEFPKEGPSILRIQQVVRGDSAAYFCASSPPDRPSGRTEQFFGPGTRLTVL.

This sequence joins TRBV5-1 and TRBJ2-1; 13 nucleotides agree with TRBD2. Trimming at V came to 5 bases and at J to 8 bases, leaving 7 bases not matched to a gene. Germline V lookup: CDR1 SGHRS, CDR2 YFSETQ. The CDR3 sequence is 15 residues long. The CDR3: CASRDTTSGRYEQFF. CDR3 bases: TGCGCCAGCAGGGATACGACTAGCGGGAGGTATGAGCAGTTCTTC.

This clone was detected a few times. Other DNA sequences in the same sample also yield this CDR3. The chain joins TRBV5-1 to TRBJ2-1; TRBD1 agrees at 8 bases. The CDR3 runs 13 residues. The trim removed 3 bases at V and 6 bases at J, leaving 2 bases unmatched. Germline CDR1 reads SGHRS; CDR2 reads YFSETQ. The CDR3 protein is CASSSDRGNEQFF. In DNA, the CDR3 is TGCGCCAGCAGCTCAGACAGGGGCAATGAGCAGTTCTTC.

This clone turned up a few times. The gene calls are TRBV9 and TRBJ2-5; D call uncertain. The V gene lost 0 bases and the J gene lost 4 bases, with 10 bases spanning the gap. Germline assignment: CDR1 SGDLS and CDR2 YYNGEE. The CDR3 consists of 14 residues. The CDR3 DNA reads TGTGCCAGCAGCGTAGGAAACGTGAGAGAGACCCAGTACTTC. Residues: CASSVGNVRETQYF.

This clone was seen a few times. The genes are TRBV4-1 and TRBJ2-3, with a weak D call TRBD1 (5 bases). The V and J ends lost 4 bases and 4 bases respectively, with 12 bases between them. Germline CDR1 reads MGHRA; CDR2 reads YSYEKL. The CDR3 is 14 residues long. DNA of the CDR3: TGCGCCAGCAGCCTACCTGGGGCGGCAGATACGCAGTATTTT. Amino acid sequence: CASSLPGAADTQYF.

This clone appeared many times. This sequence joins TRBV14 and TRBJ1-1, with D tentatively TRBD1 (6 bases). CDR1 is SGHDN and CDR2 is FVKESK in the germline V gene. There are 13 residues in the CDR3. V lost 0 bases and J 11 bases, leaving 13 bases between the germline ends. The CDR3 sequence is CASSQESGATAFF. CDR3 DNA sequence: TGTGCCAGCAGCCAAGAATCAGGGGCCACGGCTTTCTTT.

The chain recombines TRBV19 with TRBJ2-7; 8 nucleotides match TRBD1. The V and J ends lost 5 bases and 0 bases, in that order; junction bases with no gene match: 6. This CDR3 has 15 residues. Germline values: CDR1 LNHDA, CDR2 SQIVND (reference sequence). Written as DNA, the CDR3 is TGTGCCAGTAGTCCTCGGACAGGGAGCTCCTACGAGCAGTACTTC. It translates to CASSPRTGSSYEQYF.